The 20 T cell receptor beta chains reported below all come from one sample, sequenced in a study of Graves' ophthalmopathy and Graves' hyperthyroidism. For repertoire sequencing, the TCR beta CDR3 regions were amplified from RNA transcripts. RT-PCR with HTBI primers came first, then second-round multiplex PCR. TCRdb redid the calling of the multiplex PCR reads with MiXCR, one entry per CDR3 protein. The table shows about 480,000 distinct CDR3 sequences, with approximately 15% occurring only once. Material for sequencing was blood. The receptors were sampled from a woman between 25 and 40 years old with Graves' ophthalmopathy.

The sample holds many counts of this clonotype. The rearrangement links TRBV6-1 to TRBJ1-2, with 7 positions matching TRBD1. Losses at the gene ends were 1 base for V and 8 bases for J; bases not matched to a gene: 13. The CDR3 contains 16 residues. Germline CDR1 reads MNHNS; CDR2 reads SASEGT. Here the CDR3 DNA reads TGTGCCAGCAGTGAAGAGGGTACCAGGGGGTGGGGGGGCTACACCTTC. Amino acid sequence: CASSEEGTRGWGGYTF.

This clonotype was seen repeatedly, ten times or more. The chain recombines TRBV7-6 with TRBJ1-2; a weak D match, TRBD1 (5 bases). Trimming removed 5 bases at V and 4 bases at J, with 14 bases between. This CDR3 is built from 14 residues. Germline loops: CDR1 SGHVS, CDR2 FNYEAQ. The CDR3 sequence: CASSPSGTGYGYTF. The CDR3 nucleotides are TGTGCCAGCAGCCCATCAGGGACGGGCTATGGCTACACCTTC.

In its sample, this clonotype was seen many times. V is TRBV6-1 and J is TRBJ1-1; TRBD1 agrees at 9 bases. The CDR3 sequence is 15 residues long. CDR1 and CDR2 (germline): MNHNS, SASEGT. J lost 4 bases, V lost 7 bases, and 10 bases had no gene match. The CDR3 DNA follows: TGTGCCAGCACCCGGGACAGGGCAGGTCCCACTGAAGCTTTCTTT. Translated, it gives CASTRDRAGPTEAFF.

Ten or more counts support this clonotype. V usage is TRBV11-2 and J usage is TRBJ1-1; 9 bases map to TRBD1. The CDR3 runs 14 residues. V dropped 5 bases and J dropped 4; count of bases not matched to a gene: 5. Germline loops: CDR1 SGHAT, CDR2 FQNNGV. CDR3 amino acids: CASSPRTGVTEAFF. The CDR3 DNA is TGTGCCAGCAGCCCCAGGACAGGGGTCACTGAAGCTTTCTTT.

This clonotype was counted a few times. J is TRBJ1-5 and V is TRBV30, with 7 positions matching TRBD1. This CDR3 has 15 residues. The V gene end was trimmed by 0 bases and the J gene end by 2 bases; junction bases not matched to a gene: 4. Per germline, CDR1 GTSNPN and CDR2 SVGIG (reference sequence). CDR3 in amino acids: CAWSVYRGGNQPQHF. The CDR3 region has the DNA TGTGCCTGGAGTGTTTACAGGGGAGGCAATCAGCCCCAGCATTTT. Full variable domain (outside the CDR3, taken from reference TRBV30 and TRBJ1-5): SQTIHQWPATLVQPVGSPLSLECTVEGTSNPNLYWYRQAAGRGLQLLFYSVGIGQISSEVPQNLSASRPQDRQFILSSKKLLLSDSGFYLCAWSVYRGGNQPQHFGDGTRLSIL.

This clonotype was counted many times. V is TRBV15 and J is TRBJ1-2; no firm D call. This CDR3 is 13 amino acids long. Germline V gene data show CDR1 as LNHNV and CDR2 as YYDKDF (reference sequence). Trimming took 5 bases from V and 8 from J, leaving 15 bases between them. The CDR3 sequence is CATSPLSSWGYTF. The CDR3 region has the DNA TGTGCCACCAGCCCCCTGAGTTCATGGGGCTACACCTTC.

This clonotype was detected ten times or more. V gene TRBV27 combines with J gene TRBJ2-7; TRBD1 agrees at 8 bases. V shed 3 bases and J 2 bases; nucleotides not matched to a gene: 9. Germline V CDR1 and CDR2: MNHEY, SMNVEV (reference sequence). The CDR3 has 16 residues. CDR3 region: CASSFFHPGQAYEQYF. The CDR3 DNA is TGTGCCAGCAGTTTCTTCCATCCGGGACAGGCCTACGAGCAGTACTTC.

This clonotype was seen many times. The gene calls are TRBV6-1 and TRBJ2-4; 9 bases agree with TRBD1. Unmatched junction bases numbered 4, after V lost 4 bases and J lost 9 bases. The CDR3 consists of 13 residues. CDR1 and CDR2 from the germline V gene are MNHNS and SASEGT. The CDR3 is CASSVTGGGIQYF. Here the CDR3 DNA reads TGTGCCAGCAGTGTTACAGGGGGCGGCATTCAGTACTTC.

This clonotype has just a few counts. This chain links TRBV5-1 with TRBJ1-1; D gene uncertain. This CDR3 contains 16 residues. Trimming shortened V by 0 bases and J by 0 bases, and 12 bases separated the two germline ends. Germline-derived CDR1 and CDR2 are SGHRS and YFSETQ. The CDR3 nucleotides are TGCGCCAGCAGCTTGGGCAGAACCTCGGTGAACACTGAAGCTTTCTTT. Protein: CASSLGRTSVNTEAFF.

This clonotype was counted many times. V and J are TRBV27 and TRBJ2-7; the D is unclear. CDR1 is MNHEY, CDR2 SMNVEV, per germline (reference sequence). Trimming cost V 0 bases and J 7 bases, with 10 bases left between them. This CDR3 contains 13 residues. The CDR3 DNA follows: TGTGCCAGCAGTTTATCGAAGCTCCGGGAGCAGTACTTC. It encodes CASSLSKLREQYF.

This clonotype was recorded at least ten times. This may come from a read error, since a much larger clone is one base off. The V gene is TRBV12-3 or TRBV12-4, the J gene TRBJ2-7; no reliable D call. The CDR3 spans 12 residues. The CDR3, as DNA: TGTGCCAGCGGTTTAGGGTCCTACGAGCAGTACTTC. Amino acids: CASGLGSYEQYF.

This clonotype has a count of ten or more. This chain joins TRBV12-3 or TRBV12-4 and TRBJ1-2, with 11 bases fitting TRBD1. V lost 3 bases, J lost 8 bases, and 5 bases stayed unmatched. The CDR3 runs to 14 residues. This CDR3 reads CASSLRTGGAGYTF. DNA for the CDR3: TGTGCCAGCAGTTTGCGGACAGGGGGCGCCGGCTACACCTTC.

This chain joins TRBV6-5 and TRBJ2-4; D might be TRBD1 or TRBD2, each matching 7 bases. CDR1 is MNHEY and CDR2 is SVGAGI in the germline V gene. The V end was cut by 2 bases, the J end by 14 bases, with 25 bases between. This CDR3 has 16 residues. This CDR3 is CASSYRQGGVRETKYF. The CDR3 DNA reads as TGTGCCAGCAGTTACCGCCAGGGGGGGGTAAGGGAGACCAAGTACTTC.

The V gene is TRBV12-3 or TRBV12-4, the J gene TRBJ1-1, with D uncertain. The CDR3 is 15 residues long. Trimming took 2 bases from V and 6 from J, leaving 16 bases between them. The CDR3 is CASSLRLGSSAEAFF. CDR3 in DNA: TGTGCCAGCAGTTTACGGTTAGGATCTTCTGCTGAAGCTTTCTTT.

This clonotype occurred a few times. The gene calls are TRBV12-3 or TRBV12-4 and TRBJ2-1; the D is unclear. The CDR3 spans 11 residues. The CDR3 DNA is TGTGCAGTTGGTCACTACAATGAGCAGTTCTTC. It encodes CAVGHYNEQFF.

V and J are TRBV7-2 and TRBJ2-7; D is undetermined. V was pared by 0 bases and J by 1 base, with 13 bases between. The CDR3 loop spans 16 amino acids. Germline CDR1 is SGHTA and CDR2 is FQGNSA. CDR3 sequence reads: CASSLAGRGVSYEQYF. DNA of the CDR3: TGTGCCAGCAGCTTAGCTGGTAGAGGAGTGTCCTACGAGCAGTACTTC.

This clonotype appeared many times. The J gene is TRBJ1-1, the V gene TRBV7-9; no reliable D call. Trimming took off 0 bases at V and 6 bases at J, with 8 bases between the two ends. The CDR3 spans 13 residues. Germline loops: CDR1 SEHNR, CDR2 FQNEAQ (reference sequence). CDR3 nucleotides: TGTGCCAGCAGCTTAGCGCTGGAGGCTGAAGCTTTCTTT. Its translation: CASSLALEAEAFF.

The V and J genes are TRBV6-2 or TRBV6-3 and TRBJ2-7, with 7 positions matching TRBD2. The V gene's germline CDR1 is MNHEY and CDR2 SVGEGT. The CDR3 is made up of 13 amino acids. Losses at the gene ends were 6 bases for V and 3 bases for J; bases not matched to a gene: 5. The CDR3 sequence is CASSWTRLYEQYF. Here the CDR3 DNA reads TGTGCCAGCAGCTGGACTAGGCTCTACGAGCAGTACTTC.

Details on this clonotype: Since a much larger clone is just one base distant, this may be a read error. No conserved phenylalanine or tryptophan ends this CDR3, so it is likely a read error. The genes are TRBV12-3 or TRBV12-4 and TRBJ1-5, with D unresolved. The V and J ends lost 6 bases and 4 bases respectively, with 10 bases between them. The CDR3 covers 13 residues. CDR3 protein: CASRKSLNQPQHV. DNA of the CDR3: TGTGCCAGCAGGAAATCACTAAATCAGCCCCAGCATGTT.

At least ten counts were recorded for this clonotype. The V call is TRBV25-1, the J call TRBJ2-5; possible D gene TRBD2, 6 bases. Deletions cut 5 bases from V and 4 bases from J, with 23 bases between. Per the germline V gene, CDR1 is MGHDK and CDR2 is SYGVNS. The CDR3 runs 17 residues. The CDR3 sequence: CASSLTSFIDGGETQYF. DNA for the CDR3: TGTGCCAGCAGTCTTACTAGCTTTATTGATGGAGGAGAGACCCAGTACTTC.